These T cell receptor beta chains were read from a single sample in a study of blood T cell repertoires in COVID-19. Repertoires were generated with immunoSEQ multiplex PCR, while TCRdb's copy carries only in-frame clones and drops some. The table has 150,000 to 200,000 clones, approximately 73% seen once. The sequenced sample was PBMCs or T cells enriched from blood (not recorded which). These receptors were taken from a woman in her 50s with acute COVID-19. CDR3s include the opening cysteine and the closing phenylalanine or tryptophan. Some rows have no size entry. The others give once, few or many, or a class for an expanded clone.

CASTSHGGNTEAFF | TRBJ1-1 | TRBV28 | -
CASSDRDSSTDTQYF | TRBJ2-3 | TRBV19 | -
CASSGQQGARGNYGYTF | TRBJ1-2 | TRBV4-3 | -
CAISEEGPQSQNQQPQHF | TRBJ1-5 | TRBV10-3 | once
CSVPRGQVSYNEQFF | TRBJ2-1 | TRBV29-1 | -
CASSQDRGLGQPQHF | TRBJ1-5 | TRBV2 | -
CASSPPDVGLAGAAHTQYF | TRBJ2-3 | TRBV18 | -
CASSSQGGRDEQFF | TRBJ2-1 | TRBV5-6 | -
CASSLGFRGGDEKLFF | TRBJ1-4 | TRBV7-9 | -
CASSLNRGGTRVAFF | TRBJ1-1 | TRBV28 | few
CASFPRGARNTEAFF | TRBJ1-1 | TRBV7-9 | -
CAWGGALQETQYF | TRBJ2-5 | TRBV28 | -
CASSESGQGGEKLFF | TRBJ1-4 | TRBV10-1 | -
CASSHTGTGRNYGYTF | TRBJ1-2 | TRBV3-1/TRBV3-2 | few
CASSQEGQGVSPLHF | TRBJ1-6 | TRBV4-3 | -
CASSPLTSGGAGDTQYF | TRBJ2-3 | TRBV28 | -
CASSRRGTVLQPQHF | TRBJ1-5 | TRBV6-2/TRBV6-3 | -
CASRIEQQHSNQPQHF | TRBJ1-5 | TRBV28 | -
CASSYGGTEAFF | TRBJ1-1 | TRBV6-5 | -
CAWSVGQDNSPLHF | TRBJ1-6 | TRBV30 | once
CASSPTGGDQPQHF | TRBJ1-5 | TRBV18 | -
CASSLGQGTTYGYTF | TRBJ1-2 | TRBV7-2 | -
CATHGTEAFF | TRBJ1-1 | TRBV28 | -
CASGNGGGNEKLFF | TRBJ1-4 | TRBV7-9 | -
CASSDGWGTTTNEKLFF | TRBJ1-4 | TRBV25-1 | few
CASRDRVGTEAFF | TRBJ1-1 | TRBV19 | -
CASSQGGTSGDTQYF | TRBJ2-3 | TRBV5-1 | -
CAWSIAYSNQPQHF | TRBJ1-5 | TRBV30 | -
CASRAWSNEKLFF | TRBJ1-4 | TRBV11-2 | -
CAWSVGGMDQPQHF | TRBJ1-5 | TRBV30 | -
CASSLMGQGLNEKLFF | TRBJ1-4 | TRBV3-1/TRBV3-2 | once
CASQTPGTEKLFF | TRBJ1-4 | TRBV18 | few
CASSSGQAYRAFF | TRBJ1-1 | TRBV5-1 | -
CASNLRQANTGELFF | TRBJ2-2 | TRBV2 | -
CASRSYGYTF | TRBJ1-2 | TRBV2 | once
CASSPSGGEATQYF | TRBJ2-5 | TRBV11-2 | once
CASSPTGTLPNTEAFF | TRBJ1-1 | TRBV5-6 | -
CASSLGDRGPQHF | TRBJ1-5 | TRBV5-6 | -
CASRDREDTEAFF | TRBJ1-1 | TRBV12-3/TRBV12-4 | -
CTSSHRLAGGPGEQFF | TRBJ2-1 | TRBV1 | -
CSVETGGARNTIYF | TRBJ1-3 | TRBV29-1 | few
CASSLLGQGTGELFF | TRBJ2-2 | TRBV28 | -
CASSFADSFQREGDTQYF | TRBJ2-3 | TRBV28 | once
CASSLVGTQNTEAFF | TRBJ1-1 | TRBV5-1 | -
CSVQGTGDRNGYTF | TRBJ1-2 | TRBV29-1 | few
CATSGNRVVTDTQYF | TRBJ2-3 | TRBV24-1 | -
CASSSRTGLTDTQYF | TRBJ2-3 | TRBV11-1 | -
CASSLDRVFQPQHF | TRBJ1-5 | TRBV7-8 | -
CASSLSPSGYNEQFF | TRBJ2-1 | TRBV28 | -
CASSSVGPNTEAFF | TRBJ1-1 | TRBV5-1 | -